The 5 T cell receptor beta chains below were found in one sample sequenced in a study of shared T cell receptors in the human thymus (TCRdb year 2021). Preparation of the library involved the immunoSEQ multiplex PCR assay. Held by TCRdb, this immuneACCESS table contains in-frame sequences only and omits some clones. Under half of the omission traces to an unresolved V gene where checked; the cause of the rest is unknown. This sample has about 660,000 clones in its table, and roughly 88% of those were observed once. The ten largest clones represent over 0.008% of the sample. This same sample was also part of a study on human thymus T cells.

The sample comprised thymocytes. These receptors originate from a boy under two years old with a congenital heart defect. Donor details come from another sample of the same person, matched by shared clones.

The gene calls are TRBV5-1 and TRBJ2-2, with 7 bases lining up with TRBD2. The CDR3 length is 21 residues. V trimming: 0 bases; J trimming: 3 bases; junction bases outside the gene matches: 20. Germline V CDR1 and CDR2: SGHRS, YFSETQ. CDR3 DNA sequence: TGCGCCAGCAGCTTGGCCATGGGGGGGAATGGATCGCTATTCCACACCGGGGAGCTGTTTTTT. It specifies CASSLAMGGNGSLFHTGELFF.

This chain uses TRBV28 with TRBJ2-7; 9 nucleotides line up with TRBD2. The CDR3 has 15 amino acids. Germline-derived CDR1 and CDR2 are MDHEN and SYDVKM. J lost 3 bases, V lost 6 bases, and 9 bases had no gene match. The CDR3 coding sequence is TGTGCCAGCAGGACGATAGCGGGAGCGGACTACGAGCAGTACTTC. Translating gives CASRTIAGADYEQYF.

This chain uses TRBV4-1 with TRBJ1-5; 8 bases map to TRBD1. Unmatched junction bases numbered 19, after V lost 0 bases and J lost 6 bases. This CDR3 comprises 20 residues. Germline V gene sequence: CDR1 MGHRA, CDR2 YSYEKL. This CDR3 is CASSQDTGRDRGYLRQPQHF. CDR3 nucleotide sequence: TGCGCCAGCAGCCAAGATACGGGCCGTGACAGGGGCTATCTTCGTCAGCCCCAGCATTTT.

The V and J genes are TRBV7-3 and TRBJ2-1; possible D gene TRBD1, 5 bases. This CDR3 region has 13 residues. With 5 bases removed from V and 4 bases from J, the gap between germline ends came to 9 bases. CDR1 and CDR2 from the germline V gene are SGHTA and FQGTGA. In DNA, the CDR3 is TGTGCCAGCAGCCAAGACAGATACAATGAGCAGTTCTTC. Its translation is CASSQDRYNEQFF.

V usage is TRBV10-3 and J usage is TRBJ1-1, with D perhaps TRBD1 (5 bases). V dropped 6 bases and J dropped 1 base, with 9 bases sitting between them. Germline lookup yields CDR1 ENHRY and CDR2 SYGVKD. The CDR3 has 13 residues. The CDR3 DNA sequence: TGTGCCATCAGGAGAGGACAGAACACTGAAGCTTTCTTT. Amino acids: CAIRRGQNTEAFF.